The sample holds one count of the clone carrying this T cell receptor (beta chain). This sample is drawn from a study of CD8 T cells in Susac syndrome. Study-wide context: Blood was drawn from Susac syndrome patients while they were therapy-naive, on corticosteroids, or on intravenous immunoglobulin alone.

Reverse transcription of about 0.45 to 1 ug RNA was performed with random hexamers. Amplification of TCR beta CDR3 spanned 54 Vbeta and 13 Jbeta via immunoSEQ multiplex PCR. Via MiXCR, TCRdb re-called the immunoSEQ multiplex PCR reads, giving one row per CDR3 protein. The data hold under 200,000 distinct CDR3 sequences, with under 95% observed a single time. CDR3 length: 17 amino acids. CDR1 LGHDT and CDR2 YNNKEL come from the germline V gene (reference sequence). After removal of 6 bases from V and 1 base from J, the junction contained 7 bases not matched to a gene. The patients with Susac syndrome were individuals who fulfilled the recently defined diagnostic criteria for disease that was either definite or probable. Isolation of CD8+ and CD4+ T cells was performed negatively, whereas enrichment of TEMRA cells was done by FACS.

The rearrangement links TRBV3-1 to TRBJ2-3; 13 bases are a match to TRBD2. The sequenced material came from CD4+ T cells from PBMCs. This TCR was recovered from a human donor with Susac syndrome. The CDR3 sequence is CASSRLAGGGGTDTQYF. The CDR3 bases are TGTGCCAGCAGTCGACTAGCGGGGGGTGGTGGCACAGATACGCAGTATTTT.